The T cell receptor beta chain described here comes from a study of blood T cell repertoires in COVID-19. Overall study: T cells, B-cell-depleted T cells, or PBMCs provided the cDNA or gDNA that served as material.

Sequencing was performed with immunoSEQ multiplex PCR; in TCRdb, only in-frame clones are kept and a portion is missing. The sample has approximately 110,000 clones, around 88% seen once. Losses at the gene ends were 4 bases for V and 7 bases for J; bases not matched to a gene: 7. Germline CDR1 is SGHRS and CDR2 is YFSETQ. This CDR3 is built from 14 residues. The sample consisted of peripheral blood. The chain uses TRBV5-1 and TRBJ1-3, with TRBD1 matching 8 bases. This TCR came from a human donor in a cohort sampled during active COVID-19. CDR3 residues: CASSKDRDGNTIYF. In DNA, the CDR3 is TGCGCCAGCAGCAAGGACAGGGACGGTAACACCATATATTTT.